This T cell receptor beta chain was found in a study of beta chain features in type 1 diabetes. Points from the study as a whole: TCRB CDR3s were moderately but significantly shorter in Type 1 diabetes patients in all four CD4+ subsets.

Comment on this clone: Its target is not known.

The study reverse transcribed the entire isolated RNA, so it sequenced expressed TCRB transcripts. Clones were sequenced by immunoSEQ multiplex PCR, and TCRdb holds only the in-frame ones, with some missing. Found here are roughly 290,000 clones, approximately 8% of them singletons; the top ten hold 0.9% to 1.2%. This CDR3 comprises 15 residues. Germline V gene lookup returns CDR1 SEHNR and CDR2 FQNEAQ (reference sequence). Trimming cost V 5 bases and J 4 bases; bases outside gene matches: 4. This receptor was taken from a woman between 18 and 29 years old in good health. The sequencing sample was made of central memory CD4+ T cells from blood. The chain carries TRBV7-9 and TRBJ2-3; 12 nucleotides line up with TRBD2. CDR3 nucleotide sequence: TGTGCCAGCAGCACTAGCGGGAGGTTTGCAGATACGCAGTATTTT. It encodes CASSTSGRFADTQYF.